This T cell receptor beta chain comes out of a study of T cell responses to AZD1222 COVID-19 vaccine. Study overall: Pooled in the analysis were second doses at about 4 or about 12 weeks. General study findings and limits: A mostly white British donor set with more females was recruited, and clonal diversity was possibly underestimated. CD4 TCRs associated with vaccination spanned spike, dominating at 160-218 and 743-854.

Clones were sequenced by immunoSEQ multiplex PCR, and TCRdb holds only the in-frame ones, with some missing. The sample holds about 130,000 clones, 80% to 90% seen once. CDR1 and CDR2 from the germline V gene are MGHRA and YSYEKL. This CDR3 is 14 amino acids long. Trimming removed 0 bases at V and 14 bases at J, with 14 bases between. A word on this clone: The antigen is not known.

This receptor was obtained from an adult in good health. Sequenced here: peripheral blood, sampled on day 0 of AZD1222 vaccination. V and J are TRBV4-1 and TRBJ1-6; D gene unclear. The DNA for the CDR3 is TGCGCCAGCAGCCAAGACCTTGGTCGGAGGGCCCTCCACTTT. It encodes CASSQDLGRRALHF.